The present entry profiles one TCR beta chain with its context. Clones were sequenced by immunoSEQ multiplex PCR, and TCRdb holds only the in-frame ones, with some missing. The profile shows about 100,000 clones, around 89% of them singletons. The CDR3 runs 15 residues. The germline CDR1 and CDR2 sequences are SGHTA and FQGNSA. V lost 3 bases, J lost 4 bases, and 15 bases lay in between. The entry originates in a study of blood T cell repertoires in COVID-19. This rearrangement joins TRBV7-2 to TRBJ2-5, with D possibly being TRBD1 (5 bases). The specimen sequenced was peripheral blood. This receptor was taken from a man aged 45 to 65 with active or convalescent COVID-19. The CDR3 coding sequence is TGTGCCAGCAGCTTTGCTTCAGGGCACGGAGAGACCCAGTACTTC. Translation gives CASSFASGHGETQYF.